This T cell receptor (beta chain) was recovered during a study of blood T cell dynamics during melanoma immunotherapy. Study as a whole: Metastatic melanoma patients received first-line pembrolizumab or nivolumab plus ipilimumab.

CDR1 is MDHEN, CDR2 SYDVKM, per germline. With 4 bases removed from V and 0 bases from J, the gap between germline ends came to 18 bases. The CDR3 totals 18 residues. The time point: week 3, after first cycle of checkpoint inhibitor. Sampling occurred pretreatment (T0) and at week 3 (W3), after cycle one of checkpoint blockade. No patient had earlier systemic cancer treatment, concurrent immunosuppressants, or another active cancer. A fixed DNA input of about 350 ng was used per bulk PBMC sample. Produced via immunoSEQ multiplex PCR; TCRdb's table is partial and in-frame only. The data contain fewer than 15,000 clones, 80% to 90% of them singletons.

Source: blood, taken from a patient treated with checkpoint blockade. The chain is built from TRBV28 and TRBJ1-4; the D gene is possibly TRBD1 (6 bases). The source of this sequence is a human donor with melanoma. CDR3 DNA: TGTGCCAGCAGTTCCCTCCGGGCCGGGGGGCCAACTAATGAAAAACTGTTTTTT. Residues: CASSSLRAGGPTNEKLFF. The entire variable domain, with the rest obtained from reference TRBV28 and TRBJ1-4, is as follows: DVKVTQSSRYLVKRTGEKVFLECVQDMDHENMFWYRQDPGLGLRLIYFSYDVKMKEKGDIPEGYSVSREKKERFSLILESASTNQTSMYLCASSSLRAGGPTNEKLFFGSGTQLSVL.